The clone carrying this TCR beta chain was observed a handful of times. Its antigen is still unknown. These data originate in a study of cytomegalovirus exposure and HLA in healthy donors. Overall study findings and caveats: The authors listed around 150 TCR beta chains as cytomegalovirus-associated. Reportedly, HLA-A and HLA-B alleles of most subjects were accurately predicted from TCR beta.

Use of 60 Vbeta and 13 Jbeta primers characterized the PCR. In the study's own analysis: About 9.9 million shared chains were among around 80 million unique TCR beta chains counted in a later analysis. TCRdb keeps only in-frame clones here, not all; method: immunoSEQ multiplex PCR. The DNA was the basis for D and trimming; V, J and clone size are from that table. This sample yields some 170,000 clones, of which roughly two thirds are seen a single time; under 3.5% belongs to the top ten. The sequence came from a woman younger than 45 in good health and CMV-seronegative. The sample comprised PBMCs.

CDR3 amino acids: CASSPNRNDHEQYF. CDR3 DNA: TGTGCCAGCAGTCCAAACAGGAACGACCACGAGCAGTACTTC. The genes are TRBV6-5 and TRBJ2-5; D is possibly TRBD1 (5 bases). The end of the DNA is better explained by TRBJ2-7, so the J call may be wrong. CDR1 and CDR2 from the germline V gene are MNHEY and SVGAGI. This CDR3 contains 14 residues.